The T cell receptor (beta chain) described here comes from a study of T cells after yellow fever vaccination. Study-wide background: Preparation of the low-cell-number fractions used SMART-Seq v4 Ultra Low Input. Study results and caveats: Bulk-population clonotypes that are abundant could appear as contaminants in FACS-sorted repertoires. Reappearance after the booster was seen for most primary-vaccination clones, at around 95% CD4 and 70% to 90% CD8.

The authors made TCR cDNA by 5'RACE template switching, adding a universal primer site and UMIs. TCRdb re-derived calls from the 5' RACE reads in MiXCR, one entry per CDR3 protein. This table has more than 300,000 distinct CDR3 sequences, around 10% appearing once. Remarks on this clonotype: The antigen remains unidentified.

Germline CDR1 reads SGHNT; CDR2 reads YENEEA. V lost 3 bases and J lost 8; bases outside the gene matches: 10. This CDR3 contains 17 residues. The specimen comprised CD4+ T cells sorted from PBMCs, sampled 45 days after the yellow fever booster vaccination. The receptor comes from a man younger than 35 who received the YFV17D yellow fever vaccine. The chain links TRBV11-3 to TRBJ2-1; 13 bases match TRBD2. In nucleotides, the CDR3 is TGTGCCAGCAGCTTTAATCCTACTAGCGGGGGGGCCGATGAGCAGTTCTTC. This codes for CASSFNPTSGGADEQFF.